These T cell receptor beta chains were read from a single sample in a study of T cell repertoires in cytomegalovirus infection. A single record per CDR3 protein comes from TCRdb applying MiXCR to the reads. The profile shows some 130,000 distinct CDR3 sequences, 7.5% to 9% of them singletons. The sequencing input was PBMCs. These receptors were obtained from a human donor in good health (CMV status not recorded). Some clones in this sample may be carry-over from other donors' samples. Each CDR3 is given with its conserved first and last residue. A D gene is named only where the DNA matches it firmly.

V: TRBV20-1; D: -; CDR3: CSALGGAWGSGTEAFF
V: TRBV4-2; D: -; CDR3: CASSQEVWRSDTDTQYF
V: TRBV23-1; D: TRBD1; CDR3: CASSPRDRGHQPQHF
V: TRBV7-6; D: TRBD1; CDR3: CASSPQGSNQPQHF
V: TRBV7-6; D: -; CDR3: CASSLTEDYEQYF
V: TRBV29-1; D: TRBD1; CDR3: CSVTTDRAYEQYF
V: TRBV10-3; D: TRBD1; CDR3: CAISESIPGGATEAFF
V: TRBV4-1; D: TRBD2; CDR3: CASSTWTSGGRTGELFF
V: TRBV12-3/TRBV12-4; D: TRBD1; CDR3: CASSGRGLDTQYF
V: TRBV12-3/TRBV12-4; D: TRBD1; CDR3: CASMVRGDTEAFF
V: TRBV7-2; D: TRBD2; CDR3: CASGPLPGGVTDTQYF
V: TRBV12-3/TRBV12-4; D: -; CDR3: CASLRGQRYGYTF
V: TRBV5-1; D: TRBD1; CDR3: CASSFYPGQSLNSEAFF
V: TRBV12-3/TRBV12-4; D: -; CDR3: CASYVQHYGYTF
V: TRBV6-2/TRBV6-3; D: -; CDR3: CASSYRAGNGPGELFF
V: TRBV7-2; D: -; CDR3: CASSGGALGDTQYF
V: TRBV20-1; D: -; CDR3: CSAREPSRSDEKLFF
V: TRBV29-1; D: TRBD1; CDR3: CSVEGTGEAFF
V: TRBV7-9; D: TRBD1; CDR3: CASSTGVALNQPQHF
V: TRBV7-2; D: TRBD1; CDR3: CASSLGQGTGEQYF
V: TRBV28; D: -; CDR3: CASSRPVRQAFF
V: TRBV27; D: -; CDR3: CARLNRDPRRDEQYF
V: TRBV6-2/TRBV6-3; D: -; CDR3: CASSIGTGGYTF
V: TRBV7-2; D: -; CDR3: CASSLEVGGYTF
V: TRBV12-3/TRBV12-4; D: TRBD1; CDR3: CASSPTGTGPYEQYF